The rows below give T cell receptor beta chains drawn from one sample of a study of cytomegalovirus exposure and HLA in healthy donors. TCRdb keeps only in-frame clones here, not all; method: immunoSEQ multiplex PCR. Of under 200,000 clones in the sample, around 77% were seen once. Input material: PBMCs. Receptors were obtained from a woman aged 45-60 years in good health and CMV-seropositive. Both conserved end residues are part of each CDR3. Each record gives: clone size, V gene, J gene, D gene, CDR3 DNA, CDR3 protein. D genes are given only for firm matches. Part of the rows lack a size; the others show once, few, many or a class for expanded clones.

-	TRBV4-1	TRBJ2-6	TRBD2	TGCGCCAGCAGCCAACCCCTAGCGGGGGCCTTCTCTGGGGCCAACGTCCTGACTTTC	CASSQPLAGAFSGANVLTF
once	TRBV5-6	TRBJ1-2	-	TGTGCCAGCAGCTGGGGTGGGAGATCTAACTATGGCTACACCTTC	CASSWGGRSNYGYTF
-	TRBV28	TRBJ1-4	TRBD1	TGTGCCAGCAGCTCCGGACAGGGCCTGGGTAATGAAAAACTGTTTTTT	CASSSGQGLGNEKLFF
-	TRBV11-3	TRBJ2-1	-	TGTGCCAGCAGCTTAGGACTAGACAATGAGCAGTTCTTC	CASSLGLDNEQFF
-	TRBV5-6	TRBJ1-2	-	TGTGCCAGCAGCTTGAATTGGGCAGAAGATAACTATGGCTACACCTTC	CASSLNWAEDNYGYTF
-	TRBV7-9	TRBJ1-1	-	TGTGCCAGCAGCTTAACTGTTGAAGCTTTCTTT	CASSLTVEAFF
-	TRBV6-5	TRBJ1-2	TRBD1	TGTGCCAGCAGTTACGACAGGGGAGGGCAAGGCTACACCTTC	CASSYDRGGQGYTF
-	TRBV15	TRBJ2-7	TRBD1	TGTGCCACCAGCAGAGAATTACAGGGGAAATGGCCCGGCGAGCAGTACTTC	CATSRELQGKWPGEQYF
once	TRBV2	TRBJ1-1	TRBD1	TGTGCCAGCAGTTTTTCCGACAGGGGGCAAACTGAAGCTTTCTTT	CASSFSDRGQTEAFF
-	TRBV4-3	TRBJ2-1	-	TGCGCCAGCAGCCAAGATACGGGTAGTGAGCAGTTCTTC	CASSQDTGSEQFF
-	TRBV7-6	TRBJ2-7	TRBD1	TGTGCCAGCAGTCGAGGGGTGGGAAACCGGGACAGTACCTACGAGCAGTACTTC	CASSRGVGNRDSTYEQYF
-	TRBV28	TRBJ1-1	-	TGTGCCAGCAGTTCGCCGAGGCGTCCAGCTTTCTTT	CASSSPRRPAFF
few	TRBV7-2	TRBJ2-3	-	TGTGCCAGCAGCTTAGGGAGGAGGGTTGTGACAGATACGCAGTATTTT	CASSLGRRVVTDTQYF
-	TRBV11-2	TRBJ2-3	-	TGTGCCAGCAGCCTTCGACAGGGCACAGATACGCAGTATTTT	CASSLRQGTDTQYF
-	TRBV29-1	TRBJ2-1	TRBD2	TGCAGGGTTGGGGAGGGAGCCCAGCAGTTCTTC	CRVGEGAQQFF